The T cell receptor beta chain under discussion was sequenced for a study of T cell repertoires in cytomegalovirus infection. Across the whole study: Both a matching HLA type and CMV infection were indicated by public TCR beta signatures. Findings and caveats of the study: The ex vivo response was dominated by HLA-C-restricted CMV-specific TCR beta clonotypes. Totalled public TCR beta family frequency picked out people who carried CMV plus the relevant HLA.

The table lists this clonotype with many counts. Its antigen remains unknown. The V gene lost 5 bases and the J gene lost 1 base, with 8 bases spanning the gap. The CDR3 extends over 13 amino acids. Germline V gives CDR1 SGHTA, CDR2 FQGNSA. From the reads, TCRdb called clonotypes with MiXCR, one entry per CDR3 protein. The sample lists 200,000 to 300,000 distinct CDR3 sequences, roughly 13% occurring once. The clonotype was recovered from a human donor in good health (CMV status not recorded). Some clones in this sample may be carry-over from other donors' samples. This chain joins TRBV7-2 and TRBJ1-1; D unresolved. Sequenced sample: PBMCs. CDR3 DNA sequence: TGTGCCAGCAGCCCACCTCAGAACACTGAAGCTTTCTTT. The encoded protein is CASSPPQNTEAFF.